One TCR beta chain is described in this entry. Antigen unknown. The entry originates in a study of blood T cells in healthy people across ages. Study-level results: Long-lived donors carried more naive CD4+ cells and greater diversity than aged donors.

This CDR3 comprises 15 residues. With 3 bases clipped from V and 3 bases from J, the junction kept 6 bases outside the gene matches. Germline lookup yields CDR1 SGHKS and CDR2 YYEKEE (reference sequence). Staff drew around 10 milliliters of peripheral blood from each donor. Combining a sample-barcoded 5' primer with a J-beta primer mix, a second PCR ran for roughly 6 to 12 cycles. All cDNA molecules were each tagged by a template-switch adaptor with 12 random nucleotides. Researchers report that each sample yielded at least 3 million CDR3-containing paired-end reads. A single record per CDR3 protein comes from TCRdb applying MiXCR to the 5' RACE reads. The table includes hundreds of thousands of distinct CDR3 sequences, 25% to 35% detected once.

The TCR sequence derives from an elderly woman in good health. The rearrangement links TRBV5-5 to TRBJ1-5; 7 bases fit TRBD1. Source material: blood. The CDR3 is CASSYYDRDNQPQHF. The CDR3 DNA reads as TGTGCCAGCAGCTATTACGACAGGGACAATCAGCCCCAGCATTTT.